What follows are 14 T cell receptor beta chains derived from one specimen sequenced in a study of T cell responses to AZD1222 COVID-19 vaccine. Some clones are missing from TCRdb's copy, which holds only in-frame ones; the method was immunoSEQ multiplex PCR. The sample shows over 100,000 clones, more than 75% of them seen only once. The sample consisted of peripheral blood, taken 28 days after the second AZD1222 dose. These receptors were collected from an adult who received the AZD1222 COVID-19 vaccine.

A single count supports this clone. The chain uses TRBV19 and TRBJ1-2; TRBD1 is a possible D gene (6 bases). Germline CDR1 is LNHDA and CDR2 is SQIVND (reference sequence). The CDR3 has 14 residues. Trimming took 1 base from V and 5 from J, leaving 11 bases between them. DNA for the CDR3: TGTGCCAGTAGTATAGCACAGGGAGGATATGGCTACACCTTC. Protein product: CASSIAQGGYGYTF.

This clone has only one observation. The chain uses TRBV5-1 and TRBJ2-7, with 8 bases fitting TRBD2. The CDR3 contains 18 residues. The V gene end was trimmed by 0 bases and the J gene end by 3 bases; junction bases not matched to a gene: 14. Germline loops: CDR1 SGHRS, CDR2 YFSETQ. CDR3 protein: CASSLGVLAGRSVYEQYF. The CDR3, as DNA: TGCGCCAGCAGCTTGGGAGTGCTAGCGGGTCGATCAGTCTACGAGCAGTACTTC.

The chain recombines TRBV9 with TRBJ1-4, with D unclear. Per germline, CDR1 SGDLS and CDR2 YYNGEE. The CDR3 totals 12 residues. V gave up 4 bases and J gave up 13 bases, with 14 bases separating them. CDR3 DNA sequence: TGTGCCAGCAGCCCGCTGGGAGGAGGACTGTTTTTT. Protein: CASSPLGGGLFF. Drawing the rest from reference TRBV9 and TRBJ1-4, the complete variable domain is DSGVTQTPKHLITATGQRVTLRCSPRSGDLSVYWYQQSLDQGLQFLIQYYNGEERAKGNILERFSAQQFPDLHSELNLSSLELGDSALYFCASSPLGGGLFFGSGTQLSVL.

This chain joins TRBV27 and TRBJ1-6; 7 bases map to TRBD1. The CDR3 is made up of 16 amino acids. Trimming took 1 base from V and 9 from J; bases not matched to a gene: 9. Germline lookup yields CDR1 MNHEY and CDR2 SMNVEV (reference sequence). CDR3 DNA sequence: TGTGCCAGCAGTTTATTTTCCGGGACAGTAAGTTCACCCCTCCACTTT. This translates into CASSLFSGTVSSPLHF.

The V and J genes are TRBV6-5 and TRBJ1-4; no clear D. The germline V gene encodes CDR1 MNHEY and CDR2 SVGAGI. The CDR3 extends over 14 amino acids. V lost 6 bases and J 4 bases, leaving 12 bases between the germline ends. The CDR3 sequence: CASSYTAYNEKLFF. The CDR3, as DNA: TGTGCCAGCAGCTACACCGCTTATAATGAAAAACTGTTTTTT.

The rearrangement joins TRBV7-2 to TRBJ2-5; D gene unclear. CDR1 and CDR2 from the germline V gene are SGHTA and FQGNSA. The CDR3 loop spans 12 amino acids. With 8 bases removed from V and 7 bases from J, the gap between germline ends came to 14 bases. CDR3: CASGPRTGTQYF. The DNA for the CDR3 is TGTGCCAGCGGTCCCCGTACGGGGACCCAGTACTTC.

The CDR3 nucleotides are TGTGCCAGCAGCTTAGATGCACAGGGGGACTATGGCTACACCTTC. Amino acids: CASSLDAQGDYGYTF. The rearrangement joins TRBV7-6 to TRBJ1-2, with TRBD1 matching over 8 bases. J gave up 3 bases and V 1 base, and 4 bases lay outside the gene matches. The CDR3 loop spans 15 amino acids. Germline assignment: CDR1 SGHVS and CDR2 FNYEAQ.

The chain uses TRBV19 and TRBJ2-4, with D uncertain. Between the trimmed V and J ends, which lost 6 bases and 7 bases, there was a span of 16 bases. Germline V gene sequence: CDR1 LNHDA, CDR2 SQIVND (reference sequence). This CDR3 comprises 14 residues. Here the CDR3 reads CASSLRPVSNIQYF. CDR3 sequence (DNA): TGTGCCAGTAGCCTCAGACCCGTTTCGAACATTCAGTACTTC.

The chain combines TRBV2 with TRBJ1-5, with D maybe TRBD1 (5 bases). CDR3 length: 17 residues. Trimming took off 3 bases at V and 0 bases at J, with 15 bases between the two ends. The germline V gene encodes CDR1 SNHLY and CDR2 FYNNEI. CDR3 DNA: TGTGCCAGCAGTGAGGGGCCTCACCGTGGTAGCAATCAGCCCCAGCATTTT. This translates into CASSEGPHRGSNQPQHF.

The CDR3 region has the DNA TGTGCCAGCAGTCCCGACAGGGTCACAGGCTATGGCTACACCTTC. It codes for CASSPDRVTGYGYTF. J is TRBJ1-2 and V is TRBV5-4, with TRBD1 identical over 7 bases. V lost 5 bases, J lost 4 bases, and 11 bases stayed unmatched. Germline V gene lookup returns CDR1 SGHNT and CDR2 YYREEE (reference sequence). The length of the CDR3 is 15 residues.

The rearrangement uses TRBV7-8 and TRBJ2-5; D assignment may be TRBD1 or TRBD2 (6 bases each). Germline loops: CDR1 SGHVS, CDR2 FQNEAQ. The CDR3 sequence is 16 residues long. Trimming left V 1 base short and J 5 bases short, with 17 bases between. CDR3 nucleotide sequence: TGTGCCAGCAGCTTAGATCCGGGGGCGAGGATGGAGACCCAGTACTTC. It encodes CASSLDPGARMETQYF.

The chain joins TRBV28 to TRBJ1-2; D is perhaps TRBD1 (5 bases). Trimming left V 5 bases short and J 4 bases short, with 17 bases between. The CDR3 length is 15 residues. Germline-derived CDR1 and CDR2 are MDHEN and SYDVKM. CDR3 bases: TGTGCCAGCAGTCATGGGACCGGTGTCATCTATGGCTACACCTTC. Protein: CASSHGTGVIYGYTF.

This clone is a singleton in its sample. The sample contains more than one DNA sequence encoding this CDR3. The J gene is TRBJ1-6, the V gene TRBV6-1, with 9 bases matching TRBD1. Germline lookup yields CDR1 MNHNS and CDR2 SASEGT. This CDR3 contains 14 residues. Unmatched junction bases numbered 2, after V lost 2 bases and J lost 9 bases. The CDR3 region has the DNA TGTGCCAGCAGTGAAACAGGGGGCAGTTCACCCCTCCACTTT. This sequence encodes CASSETGGSSPLHF.

V usage is TRBV28 and J usage is TRBJ2-1, with D perhaps being TRBD1 or TRBD2 (7 bases each). The V and J ends lost 8 bases and 2 bases respectively, with 31 bases between them. The CDR3 runs to 20 residues. Looked up from germline, CDR1 is MDHEN and CDR2 is SYDVKM. Here the CDR3 DNA reads TGTGCCAGCTATAACCACAGGGGAATAAGGGGAGGGCCCACCTACAATGAGCAGTTCTTC. Its translation is CASYNHRGIRGGPTYNEQFF. The full variable domain, completed using reference TRBV28 and TRBJ2-1, is DVKVTQSSRYLVKRTGEKVFLECVQDMDHENMFWYRQDPGLGLRLIYFSYDVKMKEKGDIPEGYSVSREKKERFSLILESASTNQTSMYLCASYNHRGIRGGPTYNEQFFGPGTRLTVL.